Below, 28 T cell receptor beta chains from the same sample are listed, as sequenced in a study of T cell responses to AZD1222 COVID-19 vaccine. Clones were read by immunoSEQ multiplex PCR, and TCRdb kept only the in-frame ones, dropping some. The sample carries 96,000 or so clones, roughly nine tenths recorded once. The source material was peripheral blood, sampled on day 0 of AZD1222 vaccination. These receptors were collected from an adult in good health.

The rearrangement uses TRBV6-5 and TRBJ2-7; 7 bases line up with TRBD1. Per germline, CDR1 MNHEY and CDR2 SVGAGI. V was pared by 4 bases and J by 6 bases, with 6 bases of the junction left unmatched. The CDR3 sequence is 13 residues long. The CDR3: CASSFSTGSEQYF. For the CDR3, the DNA is TGTGCCAGCAGTTTCTCGACAGGGTCCGAGCAGTACTTC.

The chain employs TRBV5-4 and TRBJ2-2; D remains ambiguous. Germline V gene sequence: CDR1 SGHNT, CDR2 YYREEE (reference sequence). This CDR3 comprises 14 residues. V lost 4 bases and J 8 bases, leaving 15 bases between the germline ends. The CDR3: CASSAGAALGELFF. The CDR3, as DNA: TGTGCCAGCAGCGCCGGCGCCGCCTTAGGGGAGCTGTTTTTT.

CDR3 DNA sequence: TGTGCCAGCAACCTCAGGGTTCGCACTGAAGCTTTCTTT. Translated: CASNLRVRTEAFF. The V and J genes are TRBV2 and TRBJ1-1; tentative D call: TRBD1 (5 bases). Germline CDR1 is SNHLY and CDR2 is FYNNEI. V dropped 7 bases and J dropped 4 bases, with 13 bases sitting between them. The CDR3 loop spans 13 amino acids.

This chain connects TRBV9 to TRBJ1-1; D is perhaps TRBD1 (5 bases). The CDR3 sequence is 10 residues long. Germline loops: CDR1 SGDLS, CDR2 YYNGEE. Deletions cut 7 bases from V and 14 bases from J, with 15 bases between. CDR3 nucleotides: TGTGCCAGCGGGGCTCAGAATATGTTCTTT. This codes for CASGAQNMFF.

The chain has TRBV19 and TRBJ1-5; D possibly corresponds to TRBD1 (5 bases). Germline values: CDR1 LNHDA, CDR2 SQIVND (reference sequence). The ends were cut back, 5 bases at V and 0 bases at J, with 11 bases in the middle. The CDR3 totals 15 residues. The chain's CDR3 is CASSGGTASNQPQHF. The CDR3 region has the DNA TGTGCCAGTAGTGGGGGGACGGCTAGCAATCAGCCCCAGCATTTT.

Comments on this clone: Within the sample, other DNA sequences also encode this same CDR3. The chain carries TRBV9 and TRBJ2-1; D is perhaps TRBD1 or TRBD2 (5 bases each). This CDR3 spans 16 amino acids. Per germline, CDR1 SGDLS and CDR2 YYNGEE. Trimming pared 0 bases from V and 0 bases from J, leaving 10 bases between. The CDR3: CASSVAGPSSYNEQFF. As DNA, the CDR3 is TGTGCCAGCAGCGTAGCGGGACCCAGCTCCTACAATGAGCAGTTCTTC.

This chain connects TRBV24-1 to TRBJ2-3, with D unclear. Germline CDR1 is KGHDR and CDR2 is SFDVKD. CDR3 size: 15 residues. Trimming shortened V by 0 bases and J by 2 bases, and 8 bases separated the two germline ends. The chain's CDR3 is CATSDLNSDTDTQYF. The CDR3 region has the DNA TGTGCCACCAGTGATTTGAACAGCGACACAGATACGCAGTATTTT.

The chain recombines TRBV6-5 with TRBJ2-5; D may be TRBD2 (5 bases). CDR1 is MNHEY, CDR2 SVGAGI, per germline. The V and J ends lost 0 bases and 5 bases respectively, with 10 bases between them. The CDR3 totals 14 residues. The CDR3 spells CASSYSPGMETQYF. DNA of the CDR3: TGTGCCAGCAGTTACTCACCGGGGATGGAGACCCAGTACTTC.

The chain joins TRBV6-1 to TRBJ2-1; D call uncertain. CDR3 length: 11 amino acids. V was clipped by 6 bases and J by 10 bases, with 10 bases between them. In germline, CDR1 is MNHNS, CDR2 SASEGT. This CDR3 is CASSGTREQFF. DNA of the CDR3: TGTGCCAGCAGCGGAACCCGAGAGCAGTTCTTC.

V is TRBV5-5 and J is TRBJ1-1; D not certain. The CDR3 contains 16 residues. The germline V and J ends were trimmed by 2 bases and 3 bases, with 17 bases remaining between them. Germline assignment: CDR1 SGHKS and CDR2 YYEKEE (reference sequence). The CDR3, as DNA: TGTGCCAGCAGCTTTGGGGAGGGAACCCTTGACACTGAAGCTTTCTTT. Translated: CASSFGEGTLDTEAFF.

The CDR3 is CASSQVASDSPLHF. The DNA for the CDR3 is TGTGCCAGCAGCCAAGTGGCTTCGGATTCACCCCTCCACTTT. This chain connects TRBV3-1 (or the pseudogene TRBV3-2) to TRBJ1-6; D unresolved. V was shortened by 1 base and J by 8 bases, with 9 bases between the two germline ends. The CDR3 is 14 residues long. Germline CDR1 is LGHDT and CDR2 is YNNKEL (reference sequence).

The gene calls are TRBV7-9 and TRBJ1-2; TRBD1 matches 9 bases. This CDR3 comprises 17 residues. Trimming at V came to 1 base and at J to 6 bases, leaving 12 bases not matched to a gene. Germline V gene lookup returns CDR1 SEHNR and CDR2 FQNEAQ (reference sequence). CDR3 DNA: TGTGCCAGCAGCTTAGATTCTACCGGGACAGGGAGCAATGGCTACACCTTC. This sequence encodes CASSLDSTGTGSNGYTF.

This clone showed up just a few times. The genes are TRBV3-1 (or the pseudogene TRBV3-2) and TRBJ2-7, with TRBD1 identical over 7 bases. Germline V gene lookup returns CDR1 LGHDT and CDR2 YNNKEL (reference sequence). V dropped 4 bases and J dropped 0; count of bases not matched to a gene: 6. The CDR3 is 15 amino acids. Written as DNA, the CDR3 is TGTGCCAGCAGCCCAGGGGACAGAAGCTCCTACGAGCAGTACTTC. The encoded protein is CASSPGDRSSYEQYF.

CDR3 loop: CASSLDPSSSEKLFF. CDR3 bases: TGCGCCAGCAGCTTGGATCCGTCATCCTCCGAAAAACTGTTTTTT. The chain couples TRBV5-1 to TRBJ1-4; D is ambiguous. Germline V gives CDR1 SGHRS, CDR2 YFSETQ. V lost 0 bases, J lost 8 bases, and 14 bases lay in between. The CDR3 spans 15 residues.

The V and J genes are TRBV7-2 and TRBJ1-1; D possibly corresponds to TRBD1 (6 bases). The CDR3 has 17 amino acids. CDR1 and CDR2 from the germline V gene are SGHTA and FQGNSA. V was cut by 5 bases and J by 5 bases, with 24 bases left in between. The CDR3 DNA reads TGTGCCAGCAGCAGAAGATGGGGGCGCGTTGGTGAAACTGAAGCTTTCTTT. This translates into CASSRRWGRVGETEAFF.

Only a few counts were recorded for this clone. The CDR3 loop is CASSQVIPTEQYF. The CDR3 DNA follows: TGTGCCAGCTCCCAGGTAATCCCTACCGAGCAGTACTTC. The J gene is TRBJ2-7, the V gene TRBV28; no reliable D call. Trimming shortened V by 8 bases and J by 6 bases, and 17 bases separated the two germline ends. This CDR3 comprises 13 residues. Per germline, CDR1 MDHEN and CDR2 SYDVKM. Combining the CDR3 with reference TRBV28 and TRBJ2-7 gives the whole variable domain DVKVTQSSRYLVKRTGEKVFLECVQDMDHENMFWYRQDPGLGLRLIYFSYDVKMKEKGDIPEGYSVSREKKERFSLILESASTNQTSMYLCASSQVIPTEQYFGPGTRLTVT.

This chain connects TRBV19 to TRBJ2-7, with TRBD2 matching over 11 bases. The CDR3 spans 14 residues. Germline CDR1 and CDR2: LNHDA and SQIVND (reference sequence). With V trimmed by 6 bases and J by 6 bases, 7 bases remained unmatched. The CDR3 sequence is CASRLAGGRGEQYF. As DNA, the CDR3 is TGTGCCAGTAGGCTAGCGGGAGGACGGGGCGAGCAGTACTTC.

This rearrangement joins TRBV18 to TRBJ1-1; 7 positions agree with TRBD1. The CDR3 is 14 amino acids. The V and J ends lost 6 bases and 4 bases, in that order; junction bases with no gene match: 8. Germline-derived CDR1 and CDR2 are KGHSH and LQKENI. The CDR3 nucleotides read TGTGCCAGCTCGCCGCAGGGGGGACGCACTGAAGCTTTCTTT. Translated, it gives CASSPQGGRTEAFF.

The chain employs TRBV4-2 and TRBJ1-5, with D perhaps TRBD1 (6 bases). Trimming stripped 1 base from V and 3 bases from J, with 13 bases between. Per the germline V gene, CDR1 is LGHNA and CDR2 is YNFKEQ. The CDR3 extends over 16 amino acids. The CDR3 nucleotides are TGTGCCAGCAGCCAAGGGGGGGCCTTCGACAATCAGCCCCAGCATTTT. Translating gives CASSQGGAFDNQPQHF.

The V gene is TRBV4-3, the J gene TRBJ2-7, with TRBD1 identical over 11 bases. With 0 bases clipped from V and 4 bases from J, the junction kept 11 bases outside the gene matches. Germline values: CDR1 LGHNA, CDR2 YSLEER. The CDR3 spans 18 residues. The CDR3 loop reads CASSQDTSGTGGAYEQYF. CDR3 DNA sequence: TGCGCCAGCAGCCAAGATACGTCCGGGACAGGGGGTGCTTACGAGCAGTACTTC.

This clone came up once. This sequence joins TRBV7-8 and TRBJ1-2, with TRBD1 matching over 10 bases. CDR1 SGHVS and CDR2 FQNEAQ come from the germline V gene. The J segment lost 3 bases and the V segment lost 5 bases, leaving 6 bases of the junction unmatched. This CDR3 region has 15 residues. The CDR3 sequence: CASSPPGQGYYGYTF. CDR3 bases: TGTGCCAGCAGCCCGCCGGGACAGGGGTACTATGGCTACACCTTC. The full variable domain, its missing parts supplied by reference TRBV7-8 and TRBJ1-2, is GAGVSQSPRYKVAKRGQDVALRCDPISGHVSLFWYQQALGQGPEFLTYFQNEAQLDKSGLPSDRFFAERPEGSVSTLKIQRTQQEDSAVYLCASSPPGQGYYGYTFGSGTRLTVV.

J is TRBJ2-1 and V is TRBV6-2 or TRBV6-3; D is unresolved. CDR1 and CDR2 from the germline V gene are MNHEY and SVGEGT. The ends were cut back, 4 bases at V and 0 bases at J, with 4 bases in the middle. This CDR3 comprises 13 residues. The CDR3: CASSSFSYNEQFF. The CDR3, as DNA: TGTGCCAGCAGTTCATTCTCCTACAATGAGCAGTTCTTC.

The V and J genes are TRBV7-9 and TRBJ2-4; D might be TRBD2 (5 bases). Germline assignment: CDR1 SEHNR and CDR2 FQNEAQ (reference sequence). Trimming pared 8 bases from V and 3 bases from J, leaving 17 bases between. This CDR3 comprises 15 residues. CDR3: CASSFNQAGKNIQYF. The CDR3 DNA reads TGTGCCAGCTCTTTTAACCAGGCGGGCAAAAACATTCAGTACTTC.

The V call is TRBV19, the J call TRBJ1-6; no firm D call. The germline V gene has CDR1 LNHDA and CDR2 SQIVND (reference sequence). The CDR3 is 16 amino acids. The ends were cut back, 5 bases at V and 10 bases at J, with 21 bases in the middle. CDR3 DNA sequence: TGTGCCAGTAGTGTTGACCGGACGGGAGGCGGGTCACCCCTCCACTTT. It encodes CASSVDRTGGGSPLHF.

In its sample, this clone was seen once. The chain uses TRBV28 and TRBJ2-1; D possibly matches TRBD1 or TRBD2 (5 bases each). The CDR3 sequence is 15 residues long. The germline gives CDR1 MDHEN, CDR2 SYDVKM. Trimming shortened V by 5 bases and J by 4 bases, and 15 bases separated the two germline ends. The CDR3 here is CASSEWGGGYNEQFF. The CDR3 DNA is TGTGCCAGCAGTGAGTGGGGCGGCGGGTACAATGAGCAGTTCTTC.

This clone was counted a single time. The chain couples TRBV28 to TRBJ2-1; possible D gene TRBD1, 6 bases. This CDR3 is built from 16 residues. The V gene's germline CDR1 is MDHEN and CDR2 SYDVKM. With 5 bases removed from V and 0 bases from J, the gap between germline ends came to 14 bases. CDR3 protein: CASSPARGNSYNEQFF. The CDR3 bases are TGTGCCAGCAGTCCCGCTAGGGGGAACTCCTACAATGAGCAGTTCTTC.

This clone occurred a few times. CDR3 residues: CASSLTQASDTQYF. DNA of the CDR3: TGTGCCAGCAGCTTAACTCAGGCCTCAGATACGCAGTATTTT. The V gene is TRBV7-3, the J gene TRBJ2-3; no firm D call. There are 14 residues in the CDR3. Between the trimmed V and J ends, which lost 0 bases and 4 bases, there was a span of 8 bases. Germline CDR1 and CDR2: SGHTA and FQGTGA.

The V gene is TRBV2, the J gene TRBJ1-1; the D is unclear. The germline V gene encodes CDR1 SNHLY and CDR2 FYNNEI. The CDR3 is 17 amino acids. The V end lost 5 bases, the J end lost 1 base, and 20 bases lay between the germline ends. This CDR3 is CASSLNHVRSRNTEAFF. The CDR3, as DNA: TGTGCCAGCAGTTTAAACCACGTCAGATCCCGGAACACTGAAGCTTTCTTT. The full variable domain, in which reference TRBV2 and TRBJ1-1 provide the parts outside the CDR3, is EPEVTQTPSHQVTQMGQEVILRCVPISNHLYFYWYRQILGQKVEFLVSFYNNEISEKSEIFDDQFSVERPDGSNFTLKIRSTKLEDSAMYFCASSLNHVRSRNTEAFFGQGTRLTVV.